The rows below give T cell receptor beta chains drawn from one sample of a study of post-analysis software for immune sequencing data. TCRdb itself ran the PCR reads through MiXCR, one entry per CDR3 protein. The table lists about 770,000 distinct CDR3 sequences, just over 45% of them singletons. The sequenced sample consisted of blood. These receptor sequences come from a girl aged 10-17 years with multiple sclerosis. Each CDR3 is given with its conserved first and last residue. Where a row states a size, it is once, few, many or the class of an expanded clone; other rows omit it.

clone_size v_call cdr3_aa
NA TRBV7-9 CASSPTGIPSYEQYF
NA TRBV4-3 CASSQDYPGGGLHEKLFF
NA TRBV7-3 CASSPRGGRENEQFF
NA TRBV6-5 CASSWGLAEYNEQYF
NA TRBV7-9 CASSRGGVGDSPLHF
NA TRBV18 CASSPDRSSNNQPQHF
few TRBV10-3 CAISEPGVQQETQYF
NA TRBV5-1 CASSLVGDTSTDTQYF
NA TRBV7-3 CASSHGLNTEAFF
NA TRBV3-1 CASSRRTSGRARERDEQFF
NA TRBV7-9 CASSLVGTATGYTF
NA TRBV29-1 CSAAGGLLSSYEQYF
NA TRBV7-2 CASSLSGGQRVYNEQFF
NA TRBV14 CASSPRVRTGYNEQFF
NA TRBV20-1 CSARRLVASPEQYF
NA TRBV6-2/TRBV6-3 CASSYSGELSYTF
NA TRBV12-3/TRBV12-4 CASSTLAGNTDTQYF
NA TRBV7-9 CASSVGWQETQYF
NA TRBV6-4 CASSDYAFGELFF
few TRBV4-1 CAGSQGLASSYNEQFF
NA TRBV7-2 CASSPRPGLAGNNEQFF
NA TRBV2 CASSPISANQETQYF
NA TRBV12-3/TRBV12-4 CASNPGTSGRGVISGANVLTF
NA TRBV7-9 CASISAGSYEQYF
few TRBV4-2 CASSQDAAIGYTF